This entry lists 9 T cell receptor beta chains sequenced from one sample in a study of T cell responses to AZD1222 COVID-19 vaccine. The repertoire was sequenced with immunoSEQ multiplex PCR; TCRdb's copy has only in-frame clones and lacks some. The data hold 150,000 to 200,000 clones, with approximately 88% observed a single time. This specimen consisted of peripheral blood, obtained 28 days after the second AZD1222 dose. These receptors all stem from an adult who received the AZD1222 COVID-19 vaccine.

This CDR3 is CASSDPLAGSSYEQYF. The CDR3 coding sequence is TGTGCCAGCAGTGATCCACTGGCGGGGAGCTCCTACGAGCAGTACTTC. The genes are TRBV2 and TRBJ2-7, with D perhaps matching TRBD2 (6 bases). The CDR3 spans 16 residues. V was clipped by 3 bases and J by 0 bases, with 15 bases between them. Germline V gene sequence: CDR1 SNHLY, CDR2 FYNNEI. Full variable domain (remainder filled in from reference TRBV2 and TRBJ2-7): EPEVTQTPSHQVTQMGQEVILRCVPISNHLYFYWYRQILGQKVEFLVSFYNNEISEKSEIFDDQFSVERPDGSNFTLKIRSTKLEDSAMYFCASSDPLAGSSYEQYFGPGTRLTVT.

J is TRBJ1-5 and V is TRBV2; D not certain. CDR3 length: 13 residues. Germline CDR1 is SNHLY and CDR2 is FYNNEI. Deletions cut 8 bases from V and 2 bases from J, with 10 bases between. CDR3 residues: CASRGMGNQPQHF. In DNA form, the CDR3 reads TGTGCCAGCCGGGGAATGGGCAATCAGCCCCAGCATTTT.

The chain couples TRBV11-2 to TRBJ2-2; D remains ambiguous. Looked up from germline, CDR1 is SGHAT and CDR2 is FQNNGV. This CDR3 comprises 14 residues. The germline V and J ends were trimmed by 2 bases and 4 bases, with 8 bases remaining between them. The CDR3 DNA sequence: TGTGCCAGCAGCTTAACAGCGACCACCGGGGAGCTGTTTTTT. It yields the protein CASSLTATTGELFF.

For this clone: Other DNA sequences in this sample translate to the same CDR3. The chain uses TRBV4-3 and TRBJ1-4; D remains ambiguous. The CDR3 is 13 amino acids. V was trimmed by 0 bases and J by 4 bases, leaving 3 bases between them. CDR1 and CDR2 from the germline V gene are LGHNA and YSLEER. The CDR3 spells CASSQDSNEKLFF. The CDR3 DNA reads TGCGCCAGCAGCCAAGACAGTAATGAAAAACTGTTTTTT.

The chain joins TRBV4-1 to TRBJ2-7; TRBD1 might be the D (6 bases). CDR1 is MGHRA and CDR2 is YSYEKL in the germline V gene. V lost 4 bases, J lost 0 bases, and 19 bases lay in between. The CDR3 spans 17 residues. The CDR3 DNA reads as TGCGCCAGCAGCCCTCTGCTGAAACAGGGTCGCTCCTACGAGCAGTACTTC. It is translated as CASSPLLKQGRSYEQYF.

V gene TRBV27 combines with J gene TRBJ2-1, with unresolved D. V was clipped by 4 bases and J by 7 bases, with 11 bases between them. Germline V gene sequence: CDR1 MNHEY, CDR2 SMNVEV (reference sequence). The CDR3 has 13 residues. CDR3 sequence (DNA): TGTGCCAGCAGTTCCGTACTTGCGAATGAGCAGTTCTTC. The encoded protein is CASSSVLANEQFF.

The chain carries TRBV19 and TRBJ1-5; 7 nucleotides match TRBD1. Looked up from germline, CDR1 is LNHDA and CDR2 is SQIVND (reference sequence). Trimming at V came to 3 bases and at J to 4 bases, leaving 6 bases not matched to a gene. The CDR3 extends over 15 amino acids. The CDR3 sequence is CASSISGTVNQPQHF. The DNA for the CDR3 is TGTGCCAGTAGTATCAGCGGGACAGTGAATCAGCCCCAGCATTTT.

This sequence joins TRBV5-1 and TRBJ1-6; TRBD1 aligns across 9 bases. Germline loops: CDR1 SGHRS, CDR2 YFSETQ. The V gene end was trimmed by 3 bases and the J gene end by 9 bases; junction bases not matched to a gene: 4. The CDR3 runs to 14 residues. The chain's CDR3 is CASSWGQGSSPLHF. The CDR3 DNA is TGCGCCAGCAGCTGGGGACAGGGTTCTTCACCCCTCCACTTT.

The CDR3 protein is CASSQTHRGKDEKLFF. CDR3 bases: TGTGCCAGCAGCCAAACCCACAGGGGGAAAGATGAAAAACTGTTTTTT. This chain uses TRBV4-2 with TRBJ1-4; 8 nucleotides line up with TRBD1. Germline CDR1 and CDR2: LGHNA and YNFKEQ. The CDR3 covers 16 residues. Germline trimming cut 2 bases from V and 6 bases from J; bases unmatched to any gene: 8.